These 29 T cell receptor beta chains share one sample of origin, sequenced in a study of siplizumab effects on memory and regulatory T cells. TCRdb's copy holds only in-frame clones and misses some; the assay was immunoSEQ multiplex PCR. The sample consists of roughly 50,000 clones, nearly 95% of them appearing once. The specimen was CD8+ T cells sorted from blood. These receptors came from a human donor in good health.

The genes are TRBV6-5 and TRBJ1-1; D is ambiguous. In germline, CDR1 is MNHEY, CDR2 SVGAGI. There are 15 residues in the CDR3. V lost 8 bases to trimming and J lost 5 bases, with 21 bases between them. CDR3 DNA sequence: TGTGCCAGCGGGAACCTAGGAGGGATGGGTACTGAAGCTTTCTTT. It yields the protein CASGNLGGMGTEAFF.

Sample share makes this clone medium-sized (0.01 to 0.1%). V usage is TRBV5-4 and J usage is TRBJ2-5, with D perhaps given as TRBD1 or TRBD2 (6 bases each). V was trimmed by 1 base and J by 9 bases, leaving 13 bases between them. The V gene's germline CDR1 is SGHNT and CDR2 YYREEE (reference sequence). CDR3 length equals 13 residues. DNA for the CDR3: TGTGCCAGCAGCTTGTGGAGGGGGGAGGCCCAGTACTTC. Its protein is CASSLWRGEAQYF.

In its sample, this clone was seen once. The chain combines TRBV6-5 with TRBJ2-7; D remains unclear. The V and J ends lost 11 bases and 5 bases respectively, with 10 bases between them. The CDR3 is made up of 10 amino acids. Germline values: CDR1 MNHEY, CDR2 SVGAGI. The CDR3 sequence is CAAKKNEQYF. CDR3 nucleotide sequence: TGTGCCGCCAAGAAGAACGAGCAGTACTTC.

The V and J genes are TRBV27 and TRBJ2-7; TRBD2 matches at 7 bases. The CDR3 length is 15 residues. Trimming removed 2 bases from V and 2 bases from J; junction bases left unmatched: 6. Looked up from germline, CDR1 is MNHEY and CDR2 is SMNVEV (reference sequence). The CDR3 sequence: CASSLMASGAYEQYF. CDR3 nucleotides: TGTGCCAGCAGTTTAATGGCTAGCGGAGCCTACGAGCAGTACTTC.

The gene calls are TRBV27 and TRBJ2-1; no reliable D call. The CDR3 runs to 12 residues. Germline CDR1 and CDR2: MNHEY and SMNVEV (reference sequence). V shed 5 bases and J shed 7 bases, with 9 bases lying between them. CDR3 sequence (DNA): TGTGCCAGCAGTCAAGCTAAAAATGAGCAGTTCTTC. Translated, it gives CASSQAKNEQFF.

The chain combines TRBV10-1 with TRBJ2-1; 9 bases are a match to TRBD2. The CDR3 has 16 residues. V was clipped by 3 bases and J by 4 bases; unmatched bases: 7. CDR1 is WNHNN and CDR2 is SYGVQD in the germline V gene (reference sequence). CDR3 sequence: CASSDRREGPYNEQFF. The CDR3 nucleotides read TGCGCCAGCAGTGATCGGCGGGAGGGCCCTTACAATGAGCAGTTCTTC.

The CDR3 region has the DNA TGTGCCAGCAGGAGTCCACTAGAGACCCAGTACTTC. Amino acids: CASRSPLETQYF. The V gene is TRBV27, the J gene TRBJ2-5, with D unresolved. This CDR3 contains 12 residues. Germline V gene data show CDR1 as MNHEY and CDR2 as SMNVEV (reference sequence). V was pared by 6 bases and J by 4 bases, with 9 bases between.

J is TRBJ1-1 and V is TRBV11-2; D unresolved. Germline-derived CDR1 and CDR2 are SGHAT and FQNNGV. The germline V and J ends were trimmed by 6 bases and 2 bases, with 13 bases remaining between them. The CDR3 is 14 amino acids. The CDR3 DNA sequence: TGTGCCAGCAGTTACCTGGCGGGCAACACTGAAGCTTTCTTT. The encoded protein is CASSYLAGNTEAFF.

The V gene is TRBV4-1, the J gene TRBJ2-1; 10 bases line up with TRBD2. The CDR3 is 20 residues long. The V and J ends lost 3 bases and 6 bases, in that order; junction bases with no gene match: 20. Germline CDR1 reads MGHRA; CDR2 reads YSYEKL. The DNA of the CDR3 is TGCGCCAGCAGCCAGAACCCAGGGGGAGTAGGGCCTAGCGGGGGCAATGAGCAGTTCTTC. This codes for CASSQNPGGVGPSGGNEQFF.

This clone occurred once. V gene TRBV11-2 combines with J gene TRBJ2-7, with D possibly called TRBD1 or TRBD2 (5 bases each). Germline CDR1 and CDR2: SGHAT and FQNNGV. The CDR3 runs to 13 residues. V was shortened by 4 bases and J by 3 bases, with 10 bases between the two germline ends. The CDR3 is CASSSWGYYEQYF. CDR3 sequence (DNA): TGTGCCAGCAGCTCTTGGGGGTACTACGAGCAGTACTTC.

This CDR3 is CASQGAGVQETQYF. CDR3 nucleotides: TGTGCCAGCCAGGGGGCAGGGGTACAAGAGACCCAGTACTTC. V usage is TRBV2 and J usage is TRBJ2-5, with 8 bases aligning to TRBD1. Germline CDR1 is SNHLY and CDR2 is FYNNEI. The V and J ends lost 8 bases and 2 bases, in that order; junction bases with no gene match: 7. The CDR3 runs 14 residues.

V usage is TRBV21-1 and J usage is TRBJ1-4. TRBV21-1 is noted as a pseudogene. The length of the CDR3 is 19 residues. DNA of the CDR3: TGTGCCAGCAAAACAGGAAGGGGTCGGGGGCTAGTGGAGGGTGAAAAACTGTTTTTT. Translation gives CASKTGRGRGLVEGEKLFF.

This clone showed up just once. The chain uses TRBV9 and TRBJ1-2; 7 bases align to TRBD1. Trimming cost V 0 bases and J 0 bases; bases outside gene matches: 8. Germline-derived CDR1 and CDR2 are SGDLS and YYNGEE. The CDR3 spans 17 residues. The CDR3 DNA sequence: TGTGCCAGCAGCGTAGGGACAGGAATTACTTCTAACTATGGCTACACCTTC. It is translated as CASSVGTGITSNYGYTF. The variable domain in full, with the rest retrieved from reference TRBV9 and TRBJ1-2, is DSGVTQTPKHLITATGQRVTLRCSPRSGDLSVYWYQQSLDQGLQFLIQYYNGEERAKGNILERFSAQQFPDLHSELNLSSLELGDSALYFCASSVGTGITSNYGYTFGSGTRLTVV.

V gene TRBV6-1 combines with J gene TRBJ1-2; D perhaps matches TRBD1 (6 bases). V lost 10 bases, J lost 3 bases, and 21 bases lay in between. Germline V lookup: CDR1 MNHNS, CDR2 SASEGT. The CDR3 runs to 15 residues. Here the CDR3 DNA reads TGTGCCACCTCCCTGGGGGGCCGGACGTACTATGGCTACACCTTC. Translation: CATSLGGRTYYGYTF.

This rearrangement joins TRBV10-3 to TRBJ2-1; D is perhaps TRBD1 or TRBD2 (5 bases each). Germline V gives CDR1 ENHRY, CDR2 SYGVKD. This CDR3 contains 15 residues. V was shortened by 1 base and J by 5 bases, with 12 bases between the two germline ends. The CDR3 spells CAISEYSGTDNEQFF. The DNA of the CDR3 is TGTGCCATCAGTGAGTACTCCGGGACCGACAATGAGCAGTTCTTC.

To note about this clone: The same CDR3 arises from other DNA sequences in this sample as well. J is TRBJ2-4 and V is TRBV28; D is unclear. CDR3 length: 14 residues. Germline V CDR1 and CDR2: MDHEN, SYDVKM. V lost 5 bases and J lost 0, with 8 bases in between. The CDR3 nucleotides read TGTGCCAGCAGTCAGCGTCTAGCCAAAAACATTCAGTACTTC. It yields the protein CASSQRLAKNIQYF.

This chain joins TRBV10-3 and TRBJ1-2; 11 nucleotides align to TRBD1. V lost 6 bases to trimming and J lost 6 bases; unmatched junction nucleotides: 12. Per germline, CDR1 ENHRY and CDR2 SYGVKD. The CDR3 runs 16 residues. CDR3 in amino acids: CAISSIPGQGDHGYTF. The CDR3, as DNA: TGTGCCATCAGCAGCATTCCGGGACAGGGGGACCATGGCTACACCTTC.

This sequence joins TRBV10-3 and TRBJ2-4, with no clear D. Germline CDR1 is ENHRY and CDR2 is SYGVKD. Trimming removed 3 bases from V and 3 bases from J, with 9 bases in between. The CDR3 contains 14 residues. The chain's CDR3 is CAISEHIDKNIQYF. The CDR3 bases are TGTGCCATCAGTGAACACATTGACAAAAACATTCAGTACTTC.

The CDR3 nucleotides are TGTGCCAGCAGCTTACTTGCTTGGGCGGGGATCACAGATACGCAGTATTTT. Its protein is CASSLLAWAGITDTQYF. The rearrangement links TRBV11-1 to TRBJ2-3; a possible D gene is TRBD2 (6 bases). CDR1 is SGHAT, CDR2 FQDESV, per germline (reference sequence). V was trimmed by 2 bases and J by 2 bases, leaving 17 bases between them. The CDR3 is made up of 17 amino acids.

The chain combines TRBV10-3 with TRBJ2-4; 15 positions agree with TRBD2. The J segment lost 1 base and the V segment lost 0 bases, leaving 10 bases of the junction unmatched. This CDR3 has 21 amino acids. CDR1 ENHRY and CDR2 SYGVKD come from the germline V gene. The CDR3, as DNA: TGTGCCATCAGTGAGTCGATGCGCAGTGGACTAGCGGGAGGGGCCAAAAACATTCAGTACTTC. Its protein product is CAISESMRSGLAGGAKNIQYF.

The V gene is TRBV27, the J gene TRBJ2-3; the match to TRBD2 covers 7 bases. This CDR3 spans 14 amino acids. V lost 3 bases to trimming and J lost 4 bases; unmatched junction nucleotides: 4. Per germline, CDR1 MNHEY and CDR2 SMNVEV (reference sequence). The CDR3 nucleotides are TGTGCCAGCAGTTTCAGCGGGATAGCAGATACGCAGTATTTT. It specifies CASSFSGIADTQYF.

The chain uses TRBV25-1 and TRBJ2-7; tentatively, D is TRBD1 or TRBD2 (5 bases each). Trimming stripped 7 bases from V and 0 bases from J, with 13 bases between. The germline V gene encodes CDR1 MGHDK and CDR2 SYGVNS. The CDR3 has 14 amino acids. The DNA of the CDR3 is TGTGCCAGCATGCACGGGGCAAGCTCCTACGAGCAGTACTTC. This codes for CASMHGASSYEQYF.

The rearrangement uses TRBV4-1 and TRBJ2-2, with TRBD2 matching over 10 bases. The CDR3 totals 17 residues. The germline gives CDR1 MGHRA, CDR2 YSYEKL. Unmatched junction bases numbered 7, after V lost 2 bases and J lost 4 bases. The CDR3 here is CASSQPSSGSPTGELFF. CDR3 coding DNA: TGCGCCAGCAGCCAACCTTCTAGCGGGAGCCCCACCGGGGAGCTGTTTTTT.

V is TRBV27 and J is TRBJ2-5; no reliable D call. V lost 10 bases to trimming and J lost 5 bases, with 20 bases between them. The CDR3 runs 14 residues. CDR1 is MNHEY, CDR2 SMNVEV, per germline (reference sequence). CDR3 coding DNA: TGTGCCACCCGCGCGGTGGGCAGTTGGGAGACCCAGTACTTC. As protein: CATRAVGSWETQYF.

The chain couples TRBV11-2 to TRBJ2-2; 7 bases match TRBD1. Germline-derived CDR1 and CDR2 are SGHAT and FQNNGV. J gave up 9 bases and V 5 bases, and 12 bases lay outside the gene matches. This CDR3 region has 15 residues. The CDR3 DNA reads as TGTGCCAGCAGCCCGACAGGGCGTGGGCTCAGGGAGCTGTTTTTT. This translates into CASSPTGRGLRELFF.

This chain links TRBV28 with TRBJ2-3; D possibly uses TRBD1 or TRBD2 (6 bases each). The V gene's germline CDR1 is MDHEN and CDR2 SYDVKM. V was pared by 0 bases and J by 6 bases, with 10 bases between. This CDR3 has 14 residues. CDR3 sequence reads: CASSLWGGGDTQYF. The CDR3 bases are TGTGCCAGCAGTTTATGGGGGGGCGGTGATACGCAGTATTTT.

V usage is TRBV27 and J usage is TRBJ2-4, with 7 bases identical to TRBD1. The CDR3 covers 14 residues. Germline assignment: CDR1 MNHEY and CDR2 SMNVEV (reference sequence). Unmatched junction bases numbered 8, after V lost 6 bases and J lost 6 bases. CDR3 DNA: TGTGCCAGCAGACTAACAGGGGTCGGAAACATTCAGTACTTC. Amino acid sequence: CASRLTGVGNIQYF.

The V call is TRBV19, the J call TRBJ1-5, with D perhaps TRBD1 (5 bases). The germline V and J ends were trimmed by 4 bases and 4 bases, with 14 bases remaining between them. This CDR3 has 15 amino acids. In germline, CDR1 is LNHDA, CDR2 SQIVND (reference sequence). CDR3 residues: CASSNWGQGNQPQHF. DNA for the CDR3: TGTGCCAGTAGTAATTGGGGCCAGGGTAATCAGCCCCAGCATTTT.

The CDR3 DNA reads TGTGCCAGCAGCTACGGGACTAGCGGGAGAGATGAGCAGTTCTTC. It yields the protein CASSYGTSGRDEQFF. The V and J genes are TRBV7-8 and TRBJ2-1; 14 nucleotides agree with TRBD2. Germline values: CDR1 SGHVS, CDR2 FQNEAQ. After removal of 4 bases from V and 8 bases from J, the junction contained 4 bases not matched to a gene. The CDR3 has 15 amino acids.